These 19 T cell receptor beta chains share one sample of origin, sequenced in a study of vaccination effects on CD4 cells after COVID-19. The repertoire was sequenced with immunoSEQ multiplex PCR; TCRdb's copy has only in-frame clones and lacks some. Of almost 70,000 clones listed, 74% are singletons. Antigen-specific CD4+ T cell clonotypes were called by their expansion after viral peptide-pool culture in ViraFEST. On roughly day 10 of culture, CD4+ T cells were separated out. Participants completed two doses of the BNT162b2 or mRNA-1273 vaccine. Their target antigens are unknown. Here the sequenced sample was CD4+ T cells from PBMCs cultured with HCoV-229E spike peptides, taken after COVID-19 vaccination. These receptors all come from a human donor who received a COVID-19 vaccine.

With respect to this clone: The same CDR3 is also encoded by other DNA sequences in this sample. This rearrangement joins TRBV5-6 to TRBJ1-1, with a weak D call TRBD1 (5 bases). The V end lost 0 bases, the J end lost 7 bases, and 10 bases lay between the germline ends. CDR1 and CDR2 from the germline V gene are SGHDT and YYEEEE. The CDR3 has 13 amino acids. CDR3 nucleotide sequence: TGTGCCAGCAGCTTGGAGGGGAGGGGTGAAGCTTTCTTT. Translation: CASSLEGRGEAFF. The complete variable domain, with remaining parts taken from reference TRBV5-6 and TRBJ1-1, reads DAGVTQSPTHLIKTRGQQVTLRCSPKSGHDTVSWYQQALGQGPQFIFQYYEEEERQRGNFPDRFSGHQFPNYSSELNVNALLLGDSALYLCASSLEGRGEAFFGQGTRLTVV.

This rearrangement joins TRBV18 to TRBJ2-5; D is unresolved. Germline-derived CDR1 and CDR2 are KGHSH and LQKENI. The ends were cut back, 3 bases at V and 1 base at J, with 15 bases in the middle. CDR3 length: 16 residues. The CDR3 DNA reads TGTGCCAGCTCACCCCGGAACCGAGTCTCCCAAGAGACCCAGTACTTC. Encoded protein: CASSPRNRVSQETQYF.

The chain couples TRBV7-2 to TRBJ1-3; D call uncertain. V was clipped by 4 bases and J by 7 bases, with 14 bases between them. This CDR3 spans 14 amino acids. Germline V CDR1 and CDR2: SGHTA, FQGNSA. For the CDR3, the DNA is TGTGCCAGCAGCTCCCCCCAGGCTTCGAACACCATATATTTT. Protein sequence: CASSSPQASNTIYF. The full variable domain, its missing parts supplied by reference TRBV7-2 and TRBJ1-3, is GAGVSQSPSNKVTEKGKDVELRCDPISGHTALYWYRQSLGQGLEFLIYFQGNSAPDKSGLPSDRFSAERTGGSVSTLTIQRTQQEDSAVYLCASSSPQASNTIYFGEGSWLTVV.

In the case of this clone: This sample includes further DNA sequences coding for the same CDR3. The rearrangement uses TRBV5-1 and TRBJ2-5; 10 bases match TRBD1. Germline V lookup: CDR1 SGHRS, CDR2 YFSETQ. The CDR3 spans 14 residues. The trim removed 3 bases at V and 4 bases at J, leaving 3 bases unmatched. CDR3 in DNA: TGCGCCAGCAGCTCGGGACAGGGGAGAGAGACCCAGTACTTC. Protein product: CASSSGQGRETQYF.

This clone has only one observation. This chain links TRBV24-1 with TRBJ1-1; D may be TRBD1 (5 bases). The germline CDR1 and CDR2 sequences are KGHDR and SFDVKD. This CDR3 contains 14 residues. Between the trimmed V and J ends, which lost 8 bases and 4 bases, there was a span of 16 bases. For the CDR3, the DNA is TGTGCCACCATGGAGGGACCCACAAGCACTGAAGCTTTCTTT. Protein sequence: CATMEGPTSTEAFF.

CDR3 in DNA: TGTGCCAGCAGCTTAGGGCTAGCGGGGGGAGTCAATGAGCAGTTCTTC. Translating gives CASSLGLAGGVNEQFF. The chain has TRBV7-8 and TRBJ2-1, with 11 nucleotides matching TRBD2. Germline assignment: CDR1 SGHVS and CDR2 FQNEAQ. This CDR3 spans 16 amino acids. V lost 1 base to trimming and J lost 6 bases; unmatched junction nucleotides: 5.

The chain uses TRBV29-1 and TRBJ2-5; weak D call: TRBD2 (6 bases). V dropped 6 bases and J dropped 7 bases, with 9 bases sitting between them. The CDR3 consists of 10 residues. Germline lookup yields CDR1 SQVTM and CDR2 ANQGSEA. The CDR3 sequence is CSVQEGTQYF. CDR3 in DNA: TGCAGCGTCCAGGAGGGGACCCAGTACTTC.

The V gene is TRBV28, the J gene TRBJ2-5, with 14 bases matching TRBD2. V was clipped by 3 bases and J by 5 bases; unmatched bases: 2. The germline V gene has CDR1 MDHEN and CDR2 SYDVKM. The length of the CDR3 is 15 residues. Written as DNA, the CDR3 is TGTGCCAGCAGTTTCCGGACTAGCGGGGGGGAGACCCAGTACTTC. Translating it yields CASSFRTSGGETQYF.

The CDR3 bases are TGTGCCAGCAGCCCACAGGGTATGCGAGGCACCGGGGAGCTGTTTTTT. It yields the protein CASSPQGMRGTGELFF. V gene TRBV3-1 (or the pseudogene TRBV3-2) combines with J gene TRBJ2-2, with D possibly TRBD1 on 6 matching bases. The V end lost 4 bases, the J end lost 4 bases, and 16 bases lay between the germline ends. Germline V gives CDR1 LGHDT, CDR2 YNNKEL (reference sequence). The CDR3 is made up of 16 amino acids.

The chain combines TRBV19 with TRBJ1-4, with no clear D. Germline CDR1 LNHDA, CDR2 SQIVND (reference sequence). The CDR3 runs to 14 residues. Trimming stripped 3 bases from V and 4 bases from J, with 9 bases between. The CDR3 sequence is CASSIIGSNEKLFF. The CDR3 DNA is TGTGCCAGTAGTATTATAGGGAGTAATGAAAAACTGTTTTTT.

The V call is TRBV19, the J call TRBJ1-2; 8 bases are shared with TRBD1. The CDR3 covers 15 residues. Germline V CDR1 and CDR2: LNHDA, SQIVND (reference sequence). V trimming: 5 bases; J trimming: 4 bases; junction bases outside the gene matches: 9. As DNA, the CDR3 is TGTGCCAGTAGTGGGGAGACGACAGGGGTCTATGGCTACACCTTC. This translates into CASSGETTGVYGYTF.

This clone was observed once. The chain uses TRBV5-5 and TRBJ1-4; D uncertain. Germline-derived CDR1 and CDR2 are SGHKS and YYEKEE (reference sequence). The CDR3 covers 14 residues. Between the trimmed V and J ends, which lost 3 bases and 6 bases, there was a span of 12 bases. CDR3 DNA sequence: TGTGCCAGCAGCTCAGCACTTAAGGATGAAAAACTGTTTTTT. Translation: CASSSALKDEKLFF.

The chain is built from TRBV25-1 and TRBJ1-4, with 7 bases identical to TRBD1. From germline, CDR1 is MGHDK and CDR2 SYGVNS. The trim removed 3 bases at V and 8 bases at J, leaving 9 bases unmatched. The CDR3 runs 15 residues. CDR3 in DNA: TGTGCCAGCAGTGAGGGAACAGGGGTGGAAGAAAAACTGTTTTTT. It encodes CASSEGTGVEEKLFF. Full variable domain (outside the CDR3, taken from reference TRBV25-1 and TRBJ1-4): EADIYQTPRYLVIGTGKKITLECSQTMGHDKMYWYQQDPGMELHLIHYSYGVNSTEKGDLSSESTVSRIRTEHFPLTLESARPSHTSQYLCASSEGTGVEEKLFFGSGTQLSVL.

The J gene is TRBJ1-2, the V gene TRBV19; 9 positions agree with TRBD1. Germline trimming cut 5 bases from V and 4 bases from J; bases unmatched to any gene: 8. In germline, CDR1 is LNHDA, CDR2 SQIVND (reference sequence). The CDR3 totals 15 residues. CDR3 nucleotides: TGTGCCAGTAGTCTACGGACAGGGGAGGCCTATGGCTACACCTTC. Amino acids: CASSLRTGEAYGYTF.

The rearrangement joins TRBV4-1 to TRBJ1-2; 7 bases agree with TRBD1. Germline V gene data show CDR1 as MGHRA and CDR2 as YSYEKL. The CDR3 runs 13 residues. Germline trimming cut 4 bases from V and 3 bases from J; bases unmatched to any gene: 2. The CDR3 bases are TGCGCCAGCAGCCGCGGACAGGACTATGGCTACACCTTC. It codes for CASSRGQDYGYTF.

V and J are TRBV5-1 and TRBJ1-1, with D maybe TRBD1 (5 bases). Germline V gene sequence: CDR1 SGHRS, CDR2 YFSETQ. Trimming cost V 3 bases and J 6 bases, with 12 bases left between them. This CDR3 spans 13 amino acids. CDR3 region: CASSYDSSPEAFF. The CDR3 DNA follows: TGCGCCAGCAGCTACGACAGTTCTCCTGAAGCTTTCTTT.

The V call is TRBV6-1, the J call TRBJ2-1; tentative D call: TRBD1 (6 bases). Germline V gene sequence: CDR1 MNHNS, CDR2 SASEGT. V lost 3 bases and J lost 2, with 11 bases in between. The CDR3 totals 15 residues. Here the CDR3 DNA reads TGTGCCAGCAGTGAGGGGGCAGGGCCCTACAATGAGCAGTTCTTC. Amino acids: CASSEGAGPYNEQFF.

This clone has only one observation. The chain links TRBV4-1 to TRBJ2-7, with 8 nucleotides matching TRBD1. This CDR3 comprises 17 residues. Germline trimming cut 1 base from V and 2 bases from J; bases unmatched to any gene: 10. Germline CDR1 and CDR2: MGHRA and YSYEKL. CDR3 residues: CASSQVLTGGHTYEQYV. The CDR3 region has the DNA TGCGCCAGCAGCCAAGTTCTAACAGGGGGGCACACCTACGAGCAGTACGTC.

This chain connects TRBV5-4 to TRBJ2-2; TRBD1 matches at 10 bases. The length of the CDR3 is 17 residues. The V and J ends lost 4 bases and 3 bases, in that order; junction bases with no gene match: 9. Germline V CDR1 and CDR2: SGHNT, YYREEE (reference sequence). The CDR3 region is CASSPSMGQGYTGELFF. DNA of the CDR3: TGTGCCAGCAGCCCCTCTATGGGACAGGGGTACACCGGGGAGCTGTTTTTT.